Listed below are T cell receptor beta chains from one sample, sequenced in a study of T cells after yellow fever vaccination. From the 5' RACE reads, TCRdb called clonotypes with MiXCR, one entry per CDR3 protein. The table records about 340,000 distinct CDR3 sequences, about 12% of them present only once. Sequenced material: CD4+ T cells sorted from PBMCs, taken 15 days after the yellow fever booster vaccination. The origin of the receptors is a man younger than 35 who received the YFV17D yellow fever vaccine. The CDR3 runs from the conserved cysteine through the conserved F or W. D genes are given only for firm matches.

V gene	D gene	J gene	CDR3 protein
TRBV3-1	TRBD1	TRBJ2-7	CASSPTGQGIHEQYF
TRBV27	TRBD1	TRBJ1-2	CASSPITGTGYYGYTF
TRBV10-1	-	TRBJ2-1	CASSESGRYNEQFF
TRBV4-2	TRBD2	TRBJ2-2	CASNTETSETGELFF
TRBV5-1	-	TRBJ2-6	CASSLRSGANVLTF
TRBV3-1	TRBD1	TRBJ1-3	CASSRSGQGSGNTIYF
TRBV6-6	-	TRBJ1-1	CASRPQANTEAFF
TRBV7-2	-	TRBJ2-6	CASSEETGYGANVLTF
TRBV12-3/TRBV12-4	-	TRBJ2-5	CASSLRTRGLETQYF
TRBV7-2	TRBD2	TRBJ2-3	CASSLRGGRTDTQYF
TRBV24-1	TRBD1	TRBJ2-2	CATRPTGGKAGELFF
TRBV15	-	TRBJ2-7	CATSSAGALSYEQYF
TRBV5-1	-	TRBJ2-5	CASSWPVGQETQYF
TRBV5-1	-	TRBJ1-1	CASSLLGQMNTEAFF
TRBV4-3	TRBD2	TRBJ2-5	CASRHLAGDETQYF